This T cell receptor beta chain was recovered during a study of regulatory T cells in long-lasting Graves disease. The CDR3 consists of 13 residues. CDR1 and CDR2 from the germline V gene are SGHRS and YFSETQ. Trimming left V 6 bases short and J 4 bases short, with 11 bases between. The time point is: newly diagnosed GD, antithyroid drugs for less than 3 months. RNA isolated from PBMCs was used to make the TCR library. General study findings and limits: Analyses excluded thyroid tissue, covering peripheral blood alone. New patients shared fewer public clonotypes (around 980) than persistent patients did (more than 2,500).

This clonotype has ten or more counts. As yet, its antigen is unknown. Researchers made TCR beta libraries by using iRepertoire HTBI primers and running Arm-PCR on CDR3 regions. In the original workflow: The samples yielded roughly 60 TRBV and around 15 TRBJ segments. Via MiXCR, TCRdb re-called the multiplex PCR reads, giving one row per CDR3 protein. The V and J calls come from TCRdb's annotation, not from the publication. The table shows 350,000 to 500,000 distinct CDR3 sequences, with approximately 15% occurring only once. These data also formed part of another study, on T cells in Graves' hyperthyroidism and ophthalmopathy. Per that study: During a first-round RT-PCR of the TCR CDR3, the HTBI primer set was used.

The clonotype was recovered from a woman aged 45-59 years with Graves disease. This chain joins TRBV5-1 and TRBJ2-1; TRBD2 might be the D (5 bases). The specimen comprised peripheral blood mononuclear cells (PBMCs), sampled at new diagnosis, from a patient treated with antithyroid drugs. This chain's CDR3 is CASTIGMYNEQFF. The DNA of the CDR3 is TGCGCCAGCACGATCGGGATGTACAATGAGCAGTTCTTC.